Listed here are 10 T cell receptor beta chains from one sample, sequenced in a study of identical twins. TCRdb re-called the 5' RACE reads through MiXCR, storing one row per CDR3 protein. The sample lists more than 1.5 million distinct CDR3 sequences, 32% seen once, with around 0.3% in the top ten. The sequenced sample was cord blood. The source of these receptors is a newborn girl in good health.

CDR3 sequence: CASSLANRGRRTGELFF. In nucleotides, the CDR3 is TGTGCCAGCAGTTTAGCCAACAGGGGGCGACGCACCGGGGAGCTGTTTTTT. This chain connects TRBV12-3 or TRBV12-4 to TRBJ2-2, with 9 bases lining up with TRBD1. The trim removed 0 bases at V and 4 bases at J, leaving 6 bases unmatched. The CDR3 loop spans 17 amino acids.

At least ten counts were recorded for this clonotype. The rearrangement links TRBV14 to TRBJ1-2; D possibly corresponds to TRBD1 (5 bases). The CDR3 spans 13 residues. CDR1 and CDR2 from the germline V gene are SGHDN and FVKESK. V shed 2 bases and J shed 4 bases, with 8 bases lying between them. The CDR3 here is CASSQQGLYGYTF. Here the CDR3 DNA reads TGTGCCAGCAGCCAACAGGGACTCTATGGCTACACCTTC. Filled out from reference TRBV14 and TRBJ1-2, the complete variable domain reads EAGVTQFPSHSVIEKGQTVTLRCDPISGHDNLYWYRRVMGKEIKFLLHFVKESKQDESGMPNNRFLAERTGGTYSTLKVQPAELEDSGVYFCASSQQGLYGYTFGSGTRLTVV.

As concerns this clonotype: Sequence at one end of the junction differs from germline and may be a read error. This chain connects TRBV6-6 to TRBJ2-3; D not certain. The CDR3 contains 14 residues. The V gene's germline CDR1 is MNHNY and CDR2 SVGAGI (reference sequence). CDR3 in amino acids: CASRQIGSTDTRYF. Here the CDR3 DNA reads TGTGCCAGCAGACAGATTGGTTCCACAGATACGCGGTATTTT.

In its sample, this clonotype was seen a few times. The chain links TRBV20-1 to TRBJ2-3; 7 bases line up with TRBD2. The germline gives CDR1 DFQATT, CDR2 SNEGSKA (reference sequence). There are 12 residues in the CDR3. The CDR3 nucleotides are TGCTCCGGCCGGGGGGAGACAGATACGCAGTATTTT. It yields the protein CSGRGETDTQYF.

This chain joins TRBV2 and TRBJ2-5; TRBD2 matches 9 bases. With V trimmed by 6 bases and J by 2 bases, 7 bases remained unmatched. The germline gives CDR1 SNHLY, CDR2 FYNNEI. The CDR3 has 15 amino acids. CDR3 sequence reads: CASSLAGLDQETQYF. CDR3 coding DNA: TGTGCCAGCAGCCTAGCGGGACTAGATCAAGAGACCCAGTACTTC.

Ten or more counts support this clonotype. At one boundary the junction diverges from the germline segment, which might be a read error. This rearrangement joins TRBV5-1 to TRBJ2-7, with 13 bases identical to TRBD2. In germline, CDR1 is SGHRS, CDR2 YFSETQ. The CDR3 totals 16 residues. The CDR3 DNA follows: TGTGCCAGCAGCCTTGGACTAGCGGGGGTCACCTACGAGCAGTACTTC. This sequence encodes CASSLGLAGVTYEQYF.

A few counts support this clonotype. The chain employs TRBV5-6 and TRBJ1-2; TRBD1 matches 7 bases. Germline CDR1 is SGHDT and CDR2 is YYEEEE. This CDR3 is built from 16 residues. The ends lost 4 bases at V and 0 bases at J; junction bases unmatched: 9. The CDR3: CASSRFGTAPNYGYTF. For the CDR3, the DNA is TGTGCCAGCAGCCGATTCGGGACAGCGCCTAACTATGGCTACACCTTC.

This clonotype showed up just once. The chain employs TRBV4-1 and TRBJ1-1, with D maybe TRBD1 (5 bases). Germline assignment: CDR1 MGHRA and CDR2 YSYEKL. The CDR3 is 17 residues long. V was shortened by 1 base and J by 0 bases, with 15 bases between the two germline ends. As DNA, the CDR3 is TGCGCCAGCAGCCAAGTAGGCGGGTGGGGCATGAACACTGAAGCTTTCTTT. It is translated as CASSQVGGWGMNTEAFF.

This clonotype was observed once. The V gene is TRBV5-1, the J gene TRBJ2-3; 8 nucleotides line up with TRBD2. CDR1 is SGHRS and CDR2 is YFSETQ in the germline V gene. Trimming at V came to 1 base and at J to 5 bases, leaving 9 bases not matched to a gene. The CDR3 has 16 residues. In DNA form, the CDR3 reads TGCGCCAGCAGCTTGTCGGTTGGACTAGCAGGAGATACGCAGTATTTT. Translation gives CASSLSVGLAGDTQYF.

For the CDR3, the DNA is TGTGCCAGCAGCTTGACCGGGACTAGTACCTACAATGAGCAGTACTTC. Its translation is CASSLTGTSTYNEQYF. The rearrangement links TRBV11-1 to TRBJ2-1; 8 bases are a match to TRBD2. The J call may be wrong; the DNA end is better matched by TRBJ2-7. Germline CDR1 SGHAT, CDR2 FQDESV (reference sequence). The CDR3 spans 16 residues.